The entry below describes one T cell receptor beta chain. Its antigen is currently unknown. Peripheral blood CD8+ and CD4+ T cells were profiled by TCR beta sequencing. Negative isolation was applied to CD8+ and CD4+ T cells, and FACS enrichment was applied to TEMRA cells. This specimen comes from a study of CD8 T cells in Susac syndrome. Study outcomes and limitations: The authors acknowledged that the study's TCR sequencing and HLA analysis involved relatively few individuals.

The germline V gene has CDR1 SGHRS and CDR2 YFSETQ. V lost 2 bases and J 1 base, leaving 10 bases between the germline ends. This CDR3 is 15 amino acids long. The RNA, roughly 0.5 to 1 ug, was put through reverse transcription using random hexamers. Amplification of the TCR beta CDR3 was carried out by immunoSEQ multiplex PCR, which spanned a total of 54 Vbeta and 13 Jbeta segments. From the immunoSEQ multiplex PCR reads, TCRdb called clonotypes with MiXCR, one entry per CDR3 protein. The profile covers about 130,000 distinct CDR3 sequences, with about 95% appearing a single time and roughly 0.11% taken by the ten largest.

The receptor was derived from a human donor in good health. The chain carries TRBV5-1 and TRBJ2-1; either TRBD1 or TRBD2 may supply D (5 bases each). The sequencing sample was made of CD4+ T cells from PBMCs. The CDR3 loop reads CASSFRGGSYNEQFF. CDR3 nucleotide sequence: TGCGCCAGCAGCTTTCGTGGGGGTTCCTACAATGAGCAGTTCTTC.